These 2 T cell receptor beta chains share one sample of origin, sequenced in a study of tissue T cells after allogeneic stem cell transplantation. Assay: immunoSEQ multiplex PCR; the TCRdb copy retains only in-frame clones and omits some. The sample yields tens of thousands of clones, about three quarters seen once. Sequencing was performed on sorted cells pooled from one or two spleens. The receptor source for this set is a pool of C57BL/6 mice in good health.

With regard to this clone: The genes and germline here are from mouse. From the germline J gene comes the end of the CDR3, since the read stops 1 residue before it. The chain is built from TRBV13-2 and TRBJ2-2; no firm D call. The CDR3 is 12 residues long. The germline CDR1 and CDR2 sequences are NNHNN and SYGAGS (reference sequence). The V and J ends lost 7 bases and 0 bases respectively, with 4 bases between them. This chain's CDR3 is CASQTNTGQLYF. The CDR3 bases that were read are TGTGCCAGCCAGACAAACACCGGGCAGCTCTAC.

For this clone: Here the gene names and germline are mouse. The read gets to within 1 residue of the CDR3 end, and the germline J gene fills in the rest. This chain uses TRBV13-1 with TRBJ1-5, with a possible D match to TRBD1 (6 bases). Per the germline V gene, CDR1 is NSHNY and CDR2 is SYGAGN. The CDR3 spans 13 residues. V lost 7 bases to trimming and J lost 0 bases, with 8 bases between them. The CDR3 reads CASGTNNNQAPLF. The covered CDR3 bases are TGTGCCAGCGGGACAAATAACAACCAGGCTCCGCTT.